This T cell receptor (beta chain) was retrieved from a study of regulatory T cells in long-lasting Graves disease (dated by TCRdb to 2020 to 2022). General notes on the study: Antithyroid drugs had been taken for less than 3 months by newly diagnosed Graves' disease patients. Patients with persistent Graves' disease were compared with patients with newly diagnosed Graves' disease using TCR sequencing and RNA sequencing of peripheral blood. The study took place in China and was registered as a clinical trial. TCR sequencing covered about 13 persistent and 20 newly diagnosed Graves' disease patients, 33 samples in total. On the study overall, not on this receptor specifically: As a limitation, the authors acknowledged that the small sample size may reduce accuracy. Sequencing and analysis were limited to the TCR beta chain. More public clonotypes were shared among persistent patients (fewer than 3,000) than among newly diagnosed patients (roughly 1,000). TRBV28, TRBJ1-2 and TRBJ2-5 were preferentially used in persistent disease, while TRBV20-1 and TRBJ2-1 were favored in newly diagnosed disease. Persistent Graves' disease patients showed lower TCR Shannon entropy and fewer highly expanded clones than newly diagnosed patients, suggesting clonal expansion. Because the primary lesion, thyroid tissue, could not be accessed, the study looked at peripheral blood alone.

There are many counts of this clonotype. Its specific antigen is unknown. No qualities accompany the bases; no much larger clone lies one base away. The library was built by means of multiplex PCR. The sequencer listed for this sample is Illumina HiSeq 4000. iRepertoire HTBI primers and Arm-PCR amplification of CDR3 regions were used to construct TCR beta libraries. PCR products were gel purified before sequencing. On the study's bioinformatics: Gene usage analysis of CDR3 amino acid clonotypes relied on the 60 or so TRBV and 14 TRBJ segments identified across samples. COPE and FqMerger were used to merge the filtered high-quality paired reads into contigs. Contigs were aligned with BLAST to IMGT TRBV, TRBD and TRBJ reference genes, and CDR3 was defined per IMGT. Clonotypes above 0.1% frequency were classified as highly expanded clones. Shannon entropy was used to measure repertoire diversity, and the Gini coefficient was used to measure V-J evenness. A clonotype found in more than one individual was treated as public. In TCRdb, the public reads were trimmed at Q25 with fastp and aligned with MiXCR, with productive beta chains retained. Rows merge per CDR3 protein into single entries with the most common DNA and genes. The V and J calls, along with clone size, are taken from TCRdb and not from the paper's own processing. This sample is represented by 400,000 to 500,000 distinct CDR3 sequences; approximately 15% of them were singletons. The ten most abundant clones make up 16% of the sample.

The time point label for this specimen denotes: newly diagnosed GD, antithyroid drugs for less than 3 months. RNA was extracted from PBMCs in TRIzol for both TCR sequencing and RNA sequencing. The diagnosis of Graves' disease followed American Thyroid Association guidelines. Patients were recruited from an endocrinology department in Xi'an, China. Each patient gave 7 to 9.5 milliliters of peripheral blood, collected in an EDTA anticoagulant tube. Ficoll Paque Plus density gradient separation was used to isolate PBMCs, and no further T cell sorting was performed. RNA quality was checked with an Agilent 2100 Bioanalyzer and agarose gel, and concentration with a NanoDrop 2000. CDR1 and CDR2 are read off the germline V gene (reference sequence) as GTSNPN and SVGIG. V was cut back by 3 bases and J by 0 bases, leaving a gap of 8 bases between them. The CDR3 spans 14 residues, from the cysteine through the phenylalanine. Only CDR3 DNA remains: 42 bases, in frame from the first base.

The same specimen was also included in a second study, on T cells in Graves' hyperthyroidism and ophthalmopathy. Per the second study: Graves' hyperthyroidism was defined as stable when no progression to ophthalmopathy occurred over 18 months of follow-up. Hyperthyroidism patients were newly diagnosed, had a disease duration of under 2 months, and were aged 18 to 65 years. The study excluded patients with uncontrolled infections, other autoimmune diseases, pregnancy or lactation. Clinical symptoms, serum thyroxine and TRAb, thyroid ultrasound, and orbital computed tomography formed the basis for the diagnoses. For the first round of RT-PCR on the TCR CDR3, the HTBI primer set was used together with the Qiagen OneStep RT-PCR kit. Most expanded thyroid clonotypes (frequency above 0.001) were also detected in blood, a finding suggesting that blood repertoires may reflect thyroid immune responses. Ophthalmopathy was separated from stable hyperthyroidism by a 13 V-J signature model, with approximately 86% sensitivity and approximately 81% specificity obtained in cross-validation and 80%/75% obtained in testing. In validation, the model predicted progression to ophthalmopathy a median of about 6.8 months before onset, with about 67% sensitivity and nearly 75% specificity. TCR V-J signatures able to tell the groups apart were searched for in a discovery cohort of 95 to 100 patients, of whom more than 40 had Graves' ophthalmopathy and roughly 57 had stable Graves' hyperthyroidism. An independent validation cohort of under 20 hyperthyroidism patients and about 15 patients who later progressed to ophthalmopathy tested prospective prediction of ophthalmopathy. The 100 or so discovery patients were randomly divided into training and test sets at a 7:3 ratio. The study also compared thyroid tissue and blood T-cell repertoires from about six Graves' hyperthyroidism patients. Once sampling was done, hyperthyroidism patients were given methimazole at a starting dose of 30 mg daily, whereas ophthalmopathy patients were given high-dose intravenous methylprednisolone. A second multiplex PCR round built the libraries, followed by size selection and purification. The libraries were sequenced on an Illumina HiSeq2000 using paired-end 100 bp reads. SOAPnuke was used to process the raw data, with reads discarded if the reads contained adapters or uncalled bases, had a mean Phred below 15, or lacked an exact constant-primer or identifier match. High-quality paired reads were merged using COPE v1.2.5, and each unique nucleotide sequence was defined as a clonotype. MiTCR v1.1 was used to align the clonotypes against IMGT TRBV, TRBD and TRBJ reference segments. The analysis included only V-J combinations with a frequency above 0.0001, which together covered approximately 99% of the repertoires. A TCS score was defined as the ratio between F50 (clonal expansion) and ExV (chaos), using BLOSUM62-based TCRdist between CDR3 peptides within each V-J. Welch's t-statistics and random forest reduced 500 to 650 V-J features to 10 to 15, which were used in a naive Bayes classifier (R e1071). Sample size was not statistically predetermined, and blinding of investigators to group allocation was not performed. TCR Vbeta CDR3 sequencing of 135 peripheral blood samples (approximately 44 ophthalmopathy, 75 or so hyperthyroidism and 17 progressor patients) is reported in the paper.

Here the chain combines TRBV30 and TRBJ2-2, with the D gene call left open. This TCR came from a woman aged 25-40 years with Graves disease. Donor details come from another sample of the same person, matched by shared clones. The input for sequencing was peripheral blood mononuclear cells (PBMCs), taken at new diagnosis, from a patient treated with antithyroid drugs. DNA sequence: TGTGCCTGGAGGGTCACCGCGAACACCGGGGAGCTGTTTTTT. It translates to CAWRVTANTGELFF. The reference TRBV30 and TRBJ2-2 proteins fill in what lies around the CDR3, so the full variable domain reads SQTIHQWPATLVQPVGSPLSLECTVEGTSNPNLYWYRQAAGRGLQLLFYSVGIGQISSEVPQNLSASRPQDRQFILSSKKLLLSDSGFYLCAWRVTANTGELFFGEGSRLTVL.